This TCR beta chain emerged from a study of neurological immune-mediated disorders. At least ten counts were recorded for this clonotype. This CDR3 contains 15 residues. The germline gives CDR1 SGHRS, CDR2 YFSETQ. Deletions cut 0 bases from V and 0 bases from J, with 6 bases between. The time point is: longitudinal time-point 2. Healthy control participants comprised blood bank volunteers in Maryland, USA. Synthesis of cDNA was accomplished via 5'RACE employing 10-nucleotide random UMIs. Over 190 million TCR-beta sequences (from 15-18 subjects) were yielded by each sequencing run. TCRdb independently ran MiXCR on the 5' RACE reads; one entry per CDR3 protein. This table holds about 60,000 distinct CDR3 sequences, 8.5% to 10% found once.

The material sequenced was PBMCs. V usage is TRBV5-1 and J usage is TRBJ1-4; D is undetermined. The receptor comes from a man aged 25 to 40 in good health. CDR3 residues: CASSLEQATNEKLFF. The DNA of the CDR3 is TGCGCCAGCAGCTTGGAACAAGCAACTAATGAAAAACTGTTTTTT. Based on the CDR3 plus reference TRBV5-1 and TRBJ1-4, the full variable domain is KAGVTQTPRYLIKTRGQQVTLSCSPISGHRSVSWYQQTPGQGLQFLFEYFSETQRNKGNFPGRFSGRQFSNSRSEMNVSTLELGDSALYLCASSLEQATNEKLFFGSGTQLSVL.